The present TCR beta chain was sequenced within a study of T cells in Graves' hyperthyroidism and ophthalmopathy (dated 2019 in TCRdb). Some background on the complete study: Peripheral blood was collected at initial diagnosis, before any treatment. To identify distinguishing TCR V-J signatures, a discovery cohort of about a hundred patients was used, comprising approximately 40 with Graves' ophthalmopathy and about 59 with stable Graves' hyperthyroidism. Prospective prediction of ophthalmopathy was tested in an independent validation cohort of some 19 hyperthyroidism patients and 17 patients who later progressed to ophthalmopathy. The 100 or so discovery patients were randomly split 7:3 into training and test sets. The study also compared thyroid tissue and blood T-cell repertoires from several Graves' hyperthyroidism patients. Following sampling, methimazole starting at 30 mg daily was given to hyperthyroidism patients, and high-dose intravenous methylprednisolone was given to ophthalmopathy patients. According to the paper, TCR Vbeta CDR3 sequencing was carried out on some 140 peripheral blood samples, which came from under 50 ophthalmopathy, 75 to 80 hyperthyroidism and some 17 progressor patients. Overall results and qualifications from the work: No statistical method was used to set the sample size in advance, and investigators knew the group allocation. A model built on a 13 V-J signature distinguished ophthalmopathy from stable hyperthyroidism, reaching 87.88% sensitivity and about 81% specificity in cross-validation and 80%/75% in testing. Blood samples also contained most of the expanded thyroid clonotypes (frequency above 0.001), which suggests that blood repertoires may reflect thyroid immune responses. In validation, the model predicted progression to ophthalmopathy with around 71% sensitivity and 72% to 85% specificity, a median of 6.5 months before onset.

The CDR3 sequence holds 15 residues, the cysteine and phenylalanine included. Just CDR3 DNA is preserved here, 45 bases in frame from base 1. Via the germline V gene, CDR1 is SGHRS and CDR2 YFSETQ. Between the V and J ends, shortened by 1 base and 2 bases respectively, the junction contains 12 bases. Hyperthyroidism patients were newly diagnosed, with disease duration under 2 months, and aged 18 to 65 years. Exclusion was applied to patients with uncontrolled infections, other autoimmune diseases, pregnancy or lactation. Diagnoses were established on the basis of clinical symptoms, serum thyroxine and TRAb, thyroid ultrasound, and orbital computed tomography. Blood from progressor patients was drawn when they were first diagnosed with hyperthyroidism, before any ophthalmopathy symptoms appeared. PBMCs were separated from under 11 ml of fresh peripheral blood using Ficoll-Paque density gradient centrifugation. Progressor patients were defined as those initially diagnosed with Graves' hyperthyroidism in whom ophthalmopathy developed during follow-up. Total RNA was extracted using Trizol reagent, and RNA quality was assessed on an Agilent 2100 Bioanalyzer.

The TCR beta CDR3 regions were amplified from RNA transcripts. The TCR CDR3 was subjected to a first round of RT-PCR using the HTBI primer set and the Qiagen OneStep RT-PCR kit. Libraries were constructed in a second round of multiplex PCR, after which size selection and purification were performed. The libraries were sequenced on an Illumina HiSeq2000 using paired-end 100 bp reads. Processing in the source paper ran as follows. SOAPnuke was used to process the raw data, throwing out any read that contained adapters or uncalled bases, had a mean Phred below 15, or lacked an exact constant-primer or identifier match. COPE v1.2.5 was used to merge high-quality paired reads, and clonotypes were defined as unique nucleotide sequences. MiTCR v1.1 was used to align clonotypes to the IMGT TRBV, TRBD and TRBJ reference segments. The analysis was restricted to V-J combinations with a frequency above 0.0001, which together covered roughly 99% of the repertoires. The TCS score was defined as F50 (clonal expansion) divided by E x V (chaos), with BLOSUM62-based TCRdist calculated between CDR3 peptides within each V-J. Welch's t-statistics and random forest reduced 500 to 650 V-J features to 13, which were used in a naive Bayes classifier (R e1071). TCRdb ran its own pipeline on the public reads, namely fastp trimming at Q25 and MiXCR clone calling, and kept in-frame beta chains. Duplicate CDR3 protein sequences are folded into a single record with the most common DNA and genes. The V and J calls, along with clone size, are taken from TCRdb and not from the paper's own processing. For this sample the table gives fewer than 900,000 distinct CDR3 sequences, of which 15% to 20% were detected only once. The ten top clones hold approximately 16% of the sample.

At least ten counts were recorded for this clonotype. No cognate antigen has been identified for it. No much larger clone is present one base from it, and per-base qualities are unavailable. The chain joins TRBV5-1 to TRBJ1-1; the D gene lacks a confident call. This receptor was obtained from a woman aged 50 to 60 with Graves' hyperthyroidism that later progressed to Graves' ophthalmopathy. The sequenced sample was blood. CDR3 reads: CASSLKGNSNTEAFF. The sequenced DNA is TGCGCCAGCAGCTTGAAGGGTAACAGCAACACTGAAGCTTTCTTT.